Included here is one TCR beta chain sequence, with context. Its matching antigen is unknown. The beta constant-region primer was an equimolar mix of two oligonucleotides covering TRBC1 and TRBC2. Ligated cDNA was amplified by four rounds of PCR with nested alpha and beta constant-region primers and SP2. TCRdb reanalysed the UMI-ligation and nested PCR reads using MiXCR and keeps one entry per CDR3 protein. Of some 82,000 distinct CDR3 sequences in the sample, about 11% were seen once. Cells stained for CD3, CD4, CD8, CD45RA, CD27 and viability were sorted into four CD45RA/CD27 subsets. Germline CDR1 is LNHDA and CDR2 is SQIVND (reference sequence). This CDR3 region has 18 residues. V lost 6 bases to trimming and J lost 2 bases; unmatched junction nucleotides: 12. The record originates from a study of naive and memory T cell subsets. Findings and limits, study-wide: In naive cells, over 95% of TCR sequences were seen only once. Activation and differentiation may alter RNA-based TCR counts. Possibly reflecting memory cells re-expressing CD45RA, a few larger clonotypes occurred in naive repertoires, especially CD8.

The source material was naive CD4+ T cells from blood. The sequence derives from a human donor in good health. The chain recombines TRBV19 with TRBJ2-6, with TRBD1 matching 8 bases. Written as DNA, the CDR3 is TGTGCCAGTAGAAACCTCGGGACAGGTATCACTGGGGCCAACGTCCTGACTTTC. Translated: CASRNLGTGITGANVLTF.